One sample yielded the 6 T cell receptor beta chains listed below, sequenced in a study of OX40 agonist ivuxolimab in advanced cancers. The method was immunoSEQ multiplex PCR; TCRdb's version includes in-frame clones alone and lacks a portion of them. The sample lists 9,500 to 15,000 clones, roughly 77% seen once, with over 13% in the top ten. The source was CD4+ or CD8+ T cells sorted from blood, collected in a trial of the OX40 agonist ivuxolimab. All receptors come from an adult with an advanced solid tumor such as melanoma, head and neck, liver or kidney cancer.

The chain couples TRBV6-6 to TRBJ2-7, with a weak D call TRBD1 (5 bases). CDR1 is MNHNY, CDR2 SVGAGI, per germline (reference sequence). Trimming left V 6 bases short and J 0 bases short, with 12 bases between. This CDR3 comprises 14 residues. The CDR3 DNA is TGTGCCAGCAGAGGACGCGACAGCTCCTACGAGCAGTACTTC. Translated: CASRGRDSSYEQYF.

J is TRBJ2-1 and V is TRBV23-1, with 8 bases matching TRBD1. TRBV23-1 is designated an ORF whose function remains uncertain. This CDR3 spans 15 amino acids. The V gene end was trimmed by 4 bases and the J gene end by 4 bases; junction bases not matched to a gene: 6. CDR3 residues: CASSPGQEKYNEQFF. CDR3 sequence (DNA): TGCGCCAGCAGTCCGGGACAGGAGAAATACAATGAGCAGTTCTTC.

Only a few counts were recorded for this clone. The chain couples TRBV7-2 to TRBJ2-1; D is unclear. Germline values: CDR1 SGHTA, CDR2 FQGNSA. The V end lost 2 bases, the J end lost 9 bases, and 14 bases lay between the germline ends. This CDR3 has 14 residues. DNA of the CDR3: TGTGCCAGCAGCTTATACCAGACTGGAGCTGAGCAGTTCTTC. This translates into CASSLYQTGAEQFF.

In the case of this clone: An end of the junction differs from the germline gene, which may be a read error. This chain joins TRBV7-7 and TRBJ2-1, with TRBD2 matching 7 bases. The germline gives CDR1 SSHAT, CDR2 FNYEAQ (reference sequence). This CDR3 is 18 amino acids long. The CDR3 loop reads CASSLDPPWRGGYNEQFF. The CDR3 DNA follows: TGTGCTAGCAGCTTAGACCCACCTTGGCGGGGAGGGTACAATGAGCAGTTCTTC.

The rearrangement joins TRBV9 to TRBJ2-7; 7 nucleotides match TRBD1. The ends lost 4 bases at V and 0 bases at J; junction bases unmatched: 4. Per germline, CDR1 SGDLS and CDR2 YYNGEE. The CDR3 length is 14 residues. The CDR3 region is CASSTTGSSYEQYF. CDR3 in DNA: TGTGCCAGCAGCACGACAGGGAGCTCCTACGAGCAGTACTTC.

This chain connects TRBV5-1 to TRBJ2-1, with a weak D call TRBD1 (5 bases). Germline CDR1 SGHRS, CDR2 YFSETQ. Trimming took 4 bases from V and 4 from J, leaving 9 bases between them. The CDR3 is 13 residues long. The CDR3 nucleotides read TGCGCCAGCAGCACTGACAGTTACAATGAGCAGTTCTTC. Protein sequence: CASSTDSYNEQFF.